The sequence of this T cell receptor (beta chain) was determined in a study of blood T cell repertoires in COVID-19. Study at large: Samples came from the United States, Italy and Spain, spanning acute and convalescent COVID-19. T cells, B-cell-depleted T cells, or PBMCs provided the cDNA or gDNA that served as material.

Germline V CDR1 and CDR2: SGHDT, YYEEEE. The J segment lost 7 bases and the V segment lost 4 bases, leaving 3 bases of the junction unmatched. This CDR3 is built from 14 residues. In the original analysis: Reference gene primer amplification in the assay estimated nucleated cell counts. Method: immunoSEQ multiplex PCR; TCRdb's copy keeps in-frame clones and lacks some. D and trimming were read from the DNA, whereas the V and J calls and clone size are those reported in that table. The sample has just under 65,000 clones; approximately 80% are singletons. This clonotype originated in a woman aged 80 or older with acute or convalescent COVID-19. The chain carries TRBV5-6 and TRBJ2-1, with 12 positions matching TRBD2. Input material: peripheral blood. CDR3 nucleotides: TGTGCCAGCAGCCTGACTAGCGGGAGAAATGAGCAGTTCTTC. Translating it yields CASSLTSGRNEQFF.